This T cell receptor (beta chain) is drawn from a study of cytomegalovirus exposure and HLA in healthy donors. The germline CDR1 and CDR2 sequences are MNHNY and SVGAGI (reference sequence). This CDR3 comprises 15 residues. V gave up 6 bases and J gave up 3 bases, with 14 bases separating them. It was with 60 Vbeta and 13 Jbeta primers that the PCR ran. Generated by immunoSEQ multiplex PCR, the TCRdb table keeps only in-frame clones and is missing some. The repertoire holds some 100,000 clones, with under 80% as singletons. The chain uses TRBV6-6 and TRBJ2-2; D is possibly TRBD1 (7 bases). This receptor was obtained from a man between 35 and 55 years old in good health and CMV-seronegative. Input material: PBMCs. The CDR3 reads CASSNPGGYTGELFF. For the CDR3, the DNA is TGTGCCAGCAGCAACCCAGGGGGGTACACCGGGGAGCTGTTTTTT.